One sample yielded the 28 T cell receptor beta chains listed below, sequenced in a study of T cell changes during pregnancy in multiple sclerosis. Profiling relied on immunoSEQ multiplex PCR, and the TCRdb table lists in-frame clones only, not all of them. The sample holds tens of thousands of clones, 75% to 95% seen once. The material was peripheral blood, obtained in the first trimester of pregnancy. The receptors come from a female donor in good health, enrolled as a control in a pregnancy study.

The table lists this clone with a count of one. The chain joins TRBV2 to TRBJ1-2, with D unclear. There are 14 residues in the CDR3. Looked up from germline, CDR1 is SNHLY and CDR2 is FYNNEI. Trimming removed 7 bases from V and 0 bases from J, with 12 bases in between. The CDR3 region is CASKATVTNYGYTF. The CDR3 region has the DNA TGTGCCAGCAAAGCAACAGTGACTAACTATGGCTACACCTTC. The complete variable domain, with remaining parts taken from reference TRBV2 and TRBJ1-2, reads EPEVTQTPSHQVTQMGQEVILRCVPISNHLYFYWYRQILGQKVEFLVSFYNNEISEKSEIFDDQFSVERPDGSNFTLKIRSTKLEDSAMYFCASKATVTNYGYTFGSGTRLTVV.

The chain joins TRBV6-6 to TRBJ2-3, with 8 bases identical to TRBD2. CDR1 is MNHNY, CDR2 SVGAGI, per germline (reference sequence). The CDR3 spans 12 residues. Trimming removed 4 bases from V and 8 bases from J; junction bases left unmatched: 2. The CDR3 DNA sequence: TGTGCCAGCAGTTGGACTAGCCGTACGCAGTATTTT. Encoded protein: CASSWTSRTQYF.

The rearrangement links TRBV5-1 to TRBJ2-3, with 8 bases aligning to TRBD1. Trimming took 4 bases from V and 1 from J; bases not matched to a gene: 8. Germline loops: CDR1 SGHRS, CDR2 YFSETQ. The CDR3 loop spans 16 amino acids. As DNA, the CDR3 is TGCGCCAGCAGCGGGGGACAGGTCGGGGGCACAGATACGCAGTATTTT. Translation: CASSGGQVGGTDTQYF.

This sequence joins TRBV6-1 and TRBJ2-1; tentative D call: TRBD2 (6 bases). Germline V gene data show CDR1 as MNHNS and CDR2 as SASEGT. V lost 6 bases to trimming and J lost 10 bases, with 22 bases between them. The CDR3 extends over 15 amino acids. The CDR3 DNA is TGTGCCAGCAGGGAGGGCGACCGTCTTCCCCGGGAGCAGTTCTTC. It codes for CASREGDRLPREQFF.

DNA for the CDR3: TGTGCCAGCAGCTTAGCTTTTAGGGGGAACACTGAAGCTTTCTTT. Translating it yields CASSLAFRGNTEAFF. The chain combines TRBV7-8 with TRBJ1-1; maybe TRBD1 (5 bases). The CDR3 has 15 amino acids. The V gene's germline CDR1 is SGHVS and CDR2 FQNEAQ. The V gene lost 0 bases and the J gene lost 1 base, with 9 bases spanning the gap.

The CDR3 nucleotides read TGTGCCACCAGTCAGACAGGGTTCTCCTACAATGAGCAGTTCTTC. This translates into CATSQTGFSYNEQFF. This chain connects TRBV15 to TRBJ2-1; TRBD1 matches at 7 bases. CDR3 length equals 15 residues. In germline, CDR1 is LNHNV, CDR2 YYDKDF (reference sequence). V was clipped by 6 bases and J by 0 bases; unmatched bases: 5.

J is TRBJ2-3 and V is TRBV6-1; a possible D gene is TRBD2 (6 bases). The V end was cut by 8 bases, the J end by 2 bases, with 17 bases between. The CDR3 has 15 amino acids. Germline V gene lookup returns CDR1 MNHNS and CDR2 SASEGT. The CDR3 spells CASGARGGATDTQYF. CDR3 in DNA: TGTGCCAGCGGGGCCCGGGGCGGGGCCACAGATACGCAGTATTTT.

The rearrangement uses TRBV10-3 and TRBJ2-2, with a weak D call TRBD2 (7 bases). The CDR3 has 14 amino acids. Trimming cost V 8 bases and J 0 bases, with 10 bases left between them. Germline V gene data show CDR1 as ENHRY and CDR2 as SYGVKD. Here the CDR3 reads CAIGGGPNTGELFF. CDR3 coding DNA: TGTGCCATCGGGGGGGGGCCGAACACCGGGGAGCTGTTTTTT.

The genes are TRBV7-6 and TRBJ2-1; 9 positions agree with TRBD2. The germline V gene encodes CDR1 SGHVS and CDR2 FNYEAQ. The V and J ends lost 1 base and 3 bases, in that order; junction bases with no gene match: 4. The CDR3 is 16 amino acids. CDR3 loop: CASSLGLAADYNEQFF. The CDR3 DNA is TGTGCCAGCAGCTTAGGACTAGCGGCAGACTACAATGAGCAGTTCTTC. The full variable domain, completed using reference TRBV7-6 and TRBJ2-1, is GAGVSQSPRYKVTKRGQDVALRCDPISGHVSLYWYRQALGQGPEFLTYFNYEAQQDKSGLPNDRFSAERPEGSISTLTIQRTEQRDSAMYRCASSLGLAADYNEQFFGPGTRLTVL.

The gene calls are TRBV6-1 and TRBJ1-3; D may be TRBD1 (6 bases). V shed 8 bases and J shed 1 base, with 9 bases lying between them. CDR1 and CDR2 from the germline V gene are MNHNS and SASEGT. The CDR3 runs 13 residues. CDR3 in amino acids: CASAGQSGNTIYF. In nucleotides, the CDR3 is TGTGCCAGCGCCGGACAGTCTGGAAACACCATATATTTT.

The genes are TRBV28 and TRBJ1-4; D may be TRBD1 (5 bases). With 3 bases removed from V and 5 bases from J, the gap between germline ends came to 13 bases. The CDR3 is 15 amino acids. Germline V lookup: CDR1 MDHEN, CDR2 SYDVKM. The CDR3: CASSFAQALNEKLFF. For the CDR3, the DNA is TGTGCCAGCAGTTTCGCACAGGCCCTGAATGAAAAACTGTTTTTT.

This clone was seen a handful of times. The V gene is TRBV30, the J gene TRBJ1-1, with D unresolved. The CDR3 is 15 amino acids. The germline CDR1 and CDR2 sequences are GTSNPN and SVGIG (reference sequence). V dropped 4 bases and J dropped 1 base, with 16 bases sitting between them. The CDR3 spells CAWKAGDTWNTEAFF. In nucleotides, the CDR3 is TGTGCCTGGAAAGCGGGAGACACGTGGAACACTGAAGCTTTCTTT.

V usage is TRBV4-1 and J usage is TRBJ1-2, with 9 bases matching TRBD1. Losses at the gene ends were 7 bases for V and 7 bases for J; bases not matched to a gene: 10. The CDR3 contains 14 residues. CDR1 and CDR2 (germline): MGHRA, YSYEKL. The CDR3 region has the DNA TGCGCCAGCACCCTATCACAGGGGGCGGGTGGCTACACCTTC. Translated: CASTLSQGAGGYTF.

The rearrangement joins TRBV6-5 to TRBJ2-1, with a possible D match to TRBD2 (6 bases). Germline assignment: CDR1 MNHEY and CDR2 SVGAGI. The ends were cut back, 4 bases at V and 4 bases at J, with 8 bases in the middle. The CDR3 loop spans 13 amino acids. The CDR3 DNA is TGTGCCAGCAGTTTCGGAGGGTACAATGAGCAGTTCTTC. Its protein is CASSFGGYNEQFF.

The rearrangement joins TRBV5-1 to TRBJ2-3, with D possibly TRBD2 on 5 matching bases. The CDR3 consists of 15 residues. Germline lookup yields CDR1 SGHRS and CDR2 YFSETQ. Trimming took off 0 bases at V and 1 base at J, with 9 bases between the two ends. CDR3: CASSLASAGTDTQYF. CDR3 DNA sequence: TGCGCCAGCAGCTTGGCGTCAGCGGGCACAGATACGCAGTATTTT.

The CDR3 DNA reads TGTGCCAGCAGTTCCTCGGTCACAGATACGCAGTATTTT. Amino acid sequence: CASSSSVTDTQYF. The chain is built from TRBV28 and TRBJ2-3; D remains ambiguous. Germline lookup yields CDR1 MDHEN and CDR2 SYDVKM. There are 13 residues in the CDR3. The V end was cut by 4 bases, the J end by 2 bases, with 7 bases between.

The chain uses TRBV13 and TRBJ1-2; no clear D. Looked up from germline, CDR1 is PRHDT and CDR2 is FYEKMQ (reference sequence). V was trimmed by 2 bases and J by 4 bases, leaving 2 bases between them. This CDR3 region has 11 residues. The CDR3 protein is CASSLLYGYTF. The CDR3 DNA is TGTGCCAGCAGCTTACTCTATGGCTACACCTTC. Based on the CDR3 plus reference TRBV13 and TRBJ1-2, the full variable domain is AAGVIQSPRHLIKEKRETATLKCYPIPRHDTVYWYQQGPGQDPQFLISFYEKMQSDKGSIPDRFSAQQFSDYHSELNMSSLELGDSALYFCASSLLYGYTFGSGTRLTVV.

This clone was observed many times. V gene TRBV29-1 combines with J gene TRBJ1-1, with D perhaps matching TRBD1 (5 bases). Trimming took off 6 bases at V and 4 bases at J, with 12 bases between the two ends. The CDR3 covers 12 residues. CDR1 and CDR2 from the germline V gene are SQVTM and ANQGSEA. The CDR3 region is CSVAGTATEAFF. The CDR3 DNA reads TGCAGCGTCGCCGGGACTGCCACTGAAGCTTTCTTT.

V is TRBV4-1 and J is TRBJ1-1, with D perhaps matching TRBD1 (5 bases). CDR3 size: 14 residues. Trimming took 2 bases from V and 1 from J, leaving 8 bases between them. Germline CDR1 reads MGHRA; CDR2 reads YSYEKL. CDR3 sequence reads: CASSQLTENTEAFF. For the CDR3, the DNA is TGCGCCAGCAGCCAACTGACAGAGAACACTGAAGCTTTCTTT.

V is TRBV5-1 and J is TRBJ1-1; D unclear. V lost 0 bases and J lost 4, with 10 bases in between. This CDR3 is built from 14 residues. CDR1 is SGHRS, CDR2 YFSETQ, per germline. This chain's CDR3 is CASSLEPGRTEAFF. For the CDR3, the DNA is TGCGCCAGCAGCTTGGAGCCGGGTCGCACTGAAGCTTTCTTT.

The V gene is TRBV28, the J gene TRBJ2-7, with D tentatively TRBD1 (6 bases). The CDR3 totals 13 residues. Between the trimmed V and J ends, which lost 6 bases and 5 bases, there was a span of 14 bases. Germline CDR1 reads MDHEN; CDR2 reads SYDVKM. The CDR3 DNA reads TGTGCCAGCAGCCAATGGGACATAAACGAGCAGTACTTC. Its protein product is CASSQWDINEQYF.

The chain is built from TRBV19 and TRBJ1-1; D is perhaps TRBD1 (5 bases). Per germline, CDR1 LNHDA and CDR2 SQIVND (reference sequence). The CDR3 has 15 amino acids. Trimming shortened V by 6 bases and J by 5 bases, and 19 bases separated the two germline ends. DNA for the CDR3: TGTGCCAGTAGGCTTGTCTCAGGGCTGGTAACTGAAGCTTTCTTT. It is translated as CASRLVSGLVTEAFF.

V usage is TRBV27 and J usage is TRBJ1-5; a possible D gene is TRBD1 (6 bases). V lost 2 bases, J lost 2 bases, and 7 bases lay in between. From germline, CDR1 is MNHEY and CDR2 SMNVEV (reference sequence). CDR3 length equals 14 residues. The CDR3 DNA sequence: TGTGCCAGCAGTTTAAACAGGGGCAATCAGCCCCAGCATTTT. Translation gives CASSLNRGNQPQHF.

The genes are TRBV4-1 and TRBJ2-5; 10 nucleotides match TRBD2. The CDR3 extends over 15 amino acids. The germline V gene encodes CDR1 MGHRA and CDR2 YSYEKL. Trimming cost V 5 bases and J 4 bases; bases outside gene matches: 7. CDR3 DNA sequence: TGCGCCAGCAGCGTAGTCGGGACTAGCGCAGAGACCCAGTACTTC. Translating it yields CASSVVGTSAETQYF.

The chain couples TRBV19 to TRBJ2-7; D might be TRBD1 (5 bases). The end of the DNA is better explained by TRBJ2-1, so the J call may be wrong. The CDR3 sequence is 13 residues long. Germline-derived CDR1 and CDR2 are LNHDA and SQIVND (reference sequence). For the CDR3, the DNA is TGTGCCAGTAGCCCGTGGGGCACGAATGAGCAGTTCTTC. Amino acid sequence: CASSPWGTNEQFF.

This chain's CDR3 is CASSKRQGETEAFF. The CDR3 bases are TGTGCCAGCTCCAAGAGACAGGGTGAAACTGAAGCTTTCTTT. The chain couples TRBV7-9 to TRBJ1-1, with TRBD1 identical over 7 bases. The germline V gene has CDR1 SEHNR and CDR2 FQNEAQ (reference sequence). The CDR3 is 14 amino acids. Losses at the gene ends were 8 bases for V and 5 bases for J; bases not matched to a gene: 11.

The chain couples TRBV19 to TRBJ1-3, with D maybe TRBD1 (6 bases). The length of the CDR3 is 15 residues. The V gene's germline CDR1 is LNHDA and CDR2 SQIVND (reference sequence). Trimming left V 7 bases short and J 0 bases short, with 13 bases between. The chain's CDR3 is CASNGRDTSGNTIYF. Here the CDR3 DNA reads TGTGCCAGTAATGGCCGGGACACCTCTGGAAACACCATATATTTT.

The V and J genes are TRBV29-1 and TRBJ2-3; 8 bases align to TRBD2. CDR3 length: 15 residues. Germline-derived CDR1 and CDR2 are SQVTM and ANQGSEA. The J segment lost 2 bases and the V segment lost 2 bases, leaving 6 bases of the junction unmatched. The chain's CDR3 is CSVEKQLAATDTQYF. The CDR3 DNA is TGCAGCGTTGAAAAGCAACTAGCGGCCACAGATACGCAGTATTTT.